This T cell receptor (beta chain) comes out of a study of shared clonotypes between healthy human individuals. Study overall: The study used three CD4 naive, three CD4 memory, two CD8 naive and one CD8 memory plate per donor. General observations from the study: Only blood samples were collected, and tissue repertoires likely differ. Donor scarcity curtailed the genetic and exposure-history diversity represented herein.

The CDR3 covers 16 residues. CDR1 SGHAT and CDR2 FQNNGV come from the germline V gene. V lost 1 base to trimming and J lost 2 bases, with 13 bases between them. Points on this clone: Its target is unknown.

Positively selected for CCR7, the CD45RO-negative cells used as naive CD8 cells excluded terminally differentiated effector memory CD45RA+ cells. Sequenced by immunoSEQ multiplex PCR; TCRdb stores in-frame clones only, minus some. This sample has around 2.1 million clones, with around 93% found just once. Specimen: naive CD8+ T cells from PBMCs. This clonotype originated in a man younger than 30 in good health. Some clones in this sample may be carry-over from other donors' samples. The V gene is TRBV11-2, the J gene TRBJ2-3, with a possible D match to TRBD1 (5 bases). CDR3 residues: CASSLGQNRPTDTQYF. For the CDR3, the DNA is TGTGCCAGCAGCTTAGGACAGAACCGCCCCACAGATACGCAGTATTTT.